Following are 28 T cell receptor beta chains from one sample sequenced in a study of shared clonotypes between healthy human individuals. Data came from immunoSEQ multiplex PCR; TCRdb stores just in-frame clones and leaves some out. The table lists about 380,000 clones, 95% to 97% of them singletons. The sequenced sample was memory CD8+ T cells sorted from blood. Regarding subset: CD45RO+ cells pooled with CCR7-negative TemRA cells. These receptors came from a man between 25 and 39 years old in good health.

The genes are TRBV7-9 and TRBJ2-1; 7 nucleotides agree with TRBD1. V lost 0 bases and J lost 8; bases outside the gene matches: 19. CDR3 length: 19 residues. Germline values: CDR1 SEHNR, CDR2 FQNEAQ (reference sequence). CDR3 nucleotide sequence: TGTGCCAGCAGCTTAGCAAGGGGGCTAGCTTACCCCCCTGGGGATGAGCAGTTCTTC. This sequence encodes CASSLARGLAYPPGDEQFF.

The genes are TRBV5-1 and TRBJ2-2; a weak D match, TRBD1 (5 bases). From germline, CDR1 is SGHRS and CDR2 YFSETQ. The CDR3 sequence is 14 residues long. The V end was cut by 4 bases, the J end by 5 bases, with 12 bases between. The CDR3 DNA is TGCGCCAGCAGCCCAGCCCAGGGTACCGGGGAGCTGTTTTTT. This sequence encodes CASSPAQGTGELFF.

The genes are TRBV28 and TRBJ2-7; D unclear. Germline V gives CDR1 MDHEN, CDR2 SYDVKM. V gave up 8 bases and J gave up 0 bases, with 11 bases separating them. The CDR3 length is 13 residues. In nucleotides, the CDR3 is TGTGCCAGCTGTAGGTCGAGCTCCTACGAGCAGTACTTC. Its translation is CASCRSSSYEQYF.

The rearrangement uses TRBV9 and TRBJ2-7, with D hard to call. The length of the CDR3 is 15 residues. Trimming left V 5 bases short and J 2 bases short, with 17 bases between. In germline, CDR1 is SGDLS, CDR2 YYNGEE. Written as DNA, the CDR3 is TGTGCCAGCAGTGATGGACCCGCAAGTCCCTACGAGCAGTACTTC. It encodes CASSDGPASPYEQYF.

The chain combines TRBV27 with TRBJ1-1, with 9 positions matching TRBD1. CDR3 length: 15 amino acids. CDR1 is MNHEY, CDR2 SMNVEV, per germline (reference sequence). V dropped 2 bases and J dropped 5; count of bases not matched to a gene: 6. CDR3 nucleotides: TGTGCCAGCAGTTTAGGGGGACAGGGTGGGACTGAAGCTTTCTTT. Protein product: CASSLGGQGGTEAFF.

The chain employs TRBV18 and TRBJ2-7; D is undetermined. The germline V and J ends were trimmed by 2 bases and 4 bases, with 9 bases remaining between them. Germline V CDR1 and CDR2: KGHSH, LQKENI. The CDR3 is 13 residues long. As DNA, the CDR3 is TGTGCCAGCTCACCAAAGACCGTTTACGAGCAGTACTTC. Amino acid sequence: CASSPKTVYEQYF.

The chain carries TRBV6-6 and TRBJ2-5, with D possibly being TRBD1 (6 bases). Per germline, CDR1 MNHNY and CDR2 SVGAGI (reference sequence). The length of the CDR3 is 13 residues. Between the trimmed V and J ends, which lost 6 bases and 1 base, there was a span of 9 bases. This CDR3 is CASSPDSQETQYF. The DNA of the CDR3 is TGTGCCAGCAGCCCGGACAGCCAAGAGACCCAGTACTTC.

The chain joins TRBV6-1 to TRBJ2-7; D gene unclear. The germline gives CDR1 MNHNS, CDR2 SASEGT. CDR3 length: 15 residues. Trimming cost V 1 base and J 3 bases, with 13 bases left between them. CDR3 loop: CASSEGTALGYEQYF. The CDR3, as DNA: TGTGCCAGCAGTGAAGGAACAGCCCTAGGCTACGAGCAGTACTTC.

The chain uses TRBV7-6 and TRBJ2-5; D remains unclear. Between the trimmed V and J ends, which lost 0 bases and 2 bases, there was a span of 10 bases. This CDR3 comprises 15 residues. The germline V gene encodes CDR1 SGHVS and CDR2 FNYEAQ. CDR3 DNA: TGTGCCAGCAGCTTAGCTCAAGGACGGCAAGAGACCCAGTACTTC. Translated: CASSLAQGRQETQYF.

This chain connects TRBV5-1 to TRBJ2-2; 7 bases fit TRBD1. This CDR3 region has 14 residues. CDR1 and CDR2 (germline): SGHRS, YFSETQ. With V trimmed by 0 bases and J by 8 bases, 4 bases remained unmatched. CDR3 loop: CASSLAGTAGELFF. Written as DNA, the CDR3 is TGCGCCAGCAGCTTGGCCGGGACAGCGGGGGAGCTGTTTTTT.

The chain combines TRBV28 with TRBJ1-3; D call uncertain. Germline lookup yields CDR1 MDHEN and CDR2 SYDVKM. CDR3 length equals 14 residues. The V end lost 7 bases, the J end lost 1 base, and 11 bases lay between the germline ends. For the CDR3, the DNA is TGTGCCAGCAATTTTCGGAAATCTGGAAACACCATATATTTT. Translation gives CASNFRKSGNTIYF.

Here the CDR3 reads CASSLLERDTQYF. The CDR3 DNA reads TGTGCCAGCAGTTTATTGGAGAGGGATACGCAGTATTTT. V is TRBV6-6 and J is TRBJ2-3; D is unclear. V shed 4 bases and J shed 6 bases, with 11 bases lying between them. The CDR3 loop spans 13 amino acids. In germline, CDR1 is MNHNY, CDR2 SVGAGI (reference sequence).

The chain combines TRBV2 with TRBJ2-5; D is uncertain. Germline CDR1 is SNHLY and CDR2 is FYNNEI. Deletions cut 4 bases from V and 5 bases from J, with 8 bases between. This CDR3 has 12 amino acids. The CDR3 spells CASSVKSETQYF. As DNA, the CDR3 is TGTGCCAGCAGTGTCAAGTCGGAGACCCAGTACTTC.

The rearrangement links TRBV11-1 to TRBJ2-3, with 14 bases aligning to TRBD2. This CDR3 is built from 19 residues. J gave up 1 base and V 5 bases, and 11 bases lay outside the gene matches. CDR1 is SGHAT and CDR2 is FQDESV in the germline V gene (reference sequence). The CDR3 spells CASSVAGTSGSLGTDTQYF. CDR3 DNA sequence: TGTGCCAGCAGCGTGGCGGGGACTAGCGGGAGTCTTGGCACAGATACGCAGTATTTT. Together with reference TRBV11-1 and TRBJ2-3, the CDR3 gives the full variable domain: EAEVAQSPRYKITEKSQAVAFWCDPISGHATLYWYRQILGQGPELLVQFQDESVVDDSQLPKDRFSAERLKGVDSTLKIQPAELGDSAMYLCASSVAGTSGSLGTDTQYFGPGTRLTVL.

The genes are TRBV6-1 and TRBJ1-2, with TRBD1 identical over 8 bases. From germline, CDR1 is MNHNS and CDR2 SASEGT. Trimming removed 4 bases from V and 5 bases from J; junction bases left unmatched: 6. The CDR3 totals 14 residues. The CDR3 loop reads CASSVRDRPYGYTF. The CDR3 nucleotides read TGTGCCAGCAGTGTTCGGGACAGGCCTTATGGCTACACCTTC.

The chain links TRBV29-1 to TRBJ2-5; TRBD2 agrees at 10 bases. The CDR3 length is 15 residues. Germline CDR1 reads SQVTM; CDR2 reads ANQGSEA. J gave up 5 bases and V 4 bases, and 10 bases lay outside the gene matches. The CDR3: CSVAHSGRWSETQYF. The CDR3 nucleotides read TGCAGCGTTGCGCATAGCGGGAGGTGGTCTGAGACCCAGTACTTC.

The chain combines TRBV6-1 with TRBJ1-2, with D perhaps matching TRBD1 (5 bases). Germline V gives CDR1 MNHNS, CDR2 SASEGT. V was cut by 0 bases and J by 12 bases, with 26 bases left in between. The CDR3 contains 17 residues. CDR3 amino acids: CASSEAGDVGVAKGHTF. CDR3 coding DNA: TGTGCCAGCAGTGAAGCCGGGGACGTCGGCGTGGCGAAGGGCCACACCTTC.

The chain recombines TRBV4-1 with TRBJ1-5; D unresolved. Trimming removed 0 bases from V and 3 bases from J, with 15 bases in between. CDR3 length equals 17 residues. Per the germline V gene, CDR1 is MGHRA and CDR2 is YSYEKL. Here the CDR3 reads CASSQDSAAGYNQPQHF. Here the CDR3 DNA reads TGCGCCAGCAGCCAAGATTCGGCGGCAGGCTACAATCAGCCCCAGCATTTT.

The chain recombines TRBV28 with TRBJ2-5; no clear D gene. V lost 3 bases and J 4 bases, leaving 15 bases between the germline ends. Germline V gives CDR1 MDHEN, CDR2 SYDVKM. CDR3 length equals 15 residues. CDR3 nucleotide sequence: TGTGCCAGCAGTTTTCGTACGGTAAACGGAGAGACCCAGTACTTC. Translation: CASSFRTVNGETQYF.

The CDR3 DNA reads as TGTGCCTGGGGGACAGGGAGCTACGAGCAGTACTTC. Its protein is CAWGTGSYEQYF. The chain links TRBV30 to TRBJ2-7; 9 bases line up with TRBD1. This CDR3 spans 12 amino acids. Germline V gene sequence: CDR1 GTSNPN, CDR2 SVGIG (reference sequence). Trimming removed 5 bases from V and 3 bases from J; junction bases left unmatched: 2. Complete variable domain (other parts from reference TRBV30 and TRBJ2-7): SQTIHQWPATLVQPVGSPLSLECTVEGTSNPNLYWYRQAAGRGLQLLFYSVGIGQISSEVPQNLSASRPQDRQFILSSKKLLLSDSGFYLCAWGTGSYEQYFGPGTRLTVT.

The rearrangement joins TRBV9 to TRBJ1-2, with no clear D. The CDR3 spans 11 residues. The germline CDR1 and CDR2 sequences are SGDLS and YYNGEE. Trimming took off 6 bases at V and 3 bases at J, with 6 bases between the two ends. For the CDR3, the DNA is TGTGCCAGCACGGGCTACTATGGCTACACCTTC. This gives the protein CASTGYYGYTF. The whole variable domain, remainder taken from reference TRBV9 and TRBJ1-2, is DSGVTQTPKHLITATGQRVTLRCSPRSGDLSVYWYQQSLDQGLQFLIQYYNGEERAKGNILERFSAQQFPDLHSELNLSSLELGDSALYFCASTGYYGYTFGSGTRLTVV.

This chain connects TRBV4-1 to TRBJ1-5, with unresolved D. Trimming removed 1 base at V and 1 base at J, with 8 bases between. This CDR3 has 15 amino acids. Germline V lookup: CDR1 MGHRA, CDR2 YSYEKL. The CDR3 DNA sequence: TGCGCCAGCAGCCAAGGGGAGGTCAGCAATCAGCCCCAGCATTTT. Translation: CASSQGEVSNQPQHF.

The chain has TRBV2 and TRBJ2-1, with 9 bases that match TRBD2. V lost 5 bases and J lost 7; bases outside the gene matches: 12. Germline values: CDR1 SNHLY, CDR2 FYNNEI. CDR3 length: 16 residues. The CDR3 DNA is TGTGCCAGCAGTCTAAGCCGAGCGGGAGGTAGGAATGAGCAGTTCTTC. Protein product: CASSLSRAGGRNEQFF.

This sequence joins TRBV19 and TRBJ2-5, with 14 positions matching TRBD2. The CDR3 is 17 residues long. Germline V gene data show CDR1 as LNHDA and CDR2 as SQIVND (reference sequence). The trim removed 8 bases at V and 5 bases at J, leaving 13 bases unmatched. The CDR3 loop reads CASPSKTSGRAWETQYF. CDR3 sequence (DNA): TGTGCCAGTCCTTCTAAGACTAGCGGGAGGGCCTGGGAGACCCAGTACTTC.

The V and J genes are TRBV27 and TRBJ2-2; 8 positions agree with TRBD1. V shed 4 bases and J 5 bases; nucleotides not matched to a gene: 9. CDR1 and CDR2 from the germline V gene are MNHEY and SMNVEV (reference sequence). The CDR3 is made up of 16 amino acids. The CDR3 region has the DNA TGTGCCAGCAGTTCCCGAGGACAGGGTGGGACCGGGGAGCTGTTTTTT. As protein: CASSSRGQGGTGELFF.

The V gene is TRBV27, the J gene TRBJ2-2; no definite D call. This CDR3 contains 19 residues. V lost 5 bases and J lost 0, with 22 bases in between. Germline loops: CDR1 MNHEY, CDR2 SMNVEV (reference sequence). The CDR3 region has the DNA TGTGCCAGCAGTCGAGATAGGCCTCGGGCTAAAACGAACACCGGGGAGCTGTTTTTT. Encoded protein: CASSRDRPRAKTNTGELFF.

This chain uses TRBV6-1 with TRBJ2-6; possible D gene TRBD2, 5 bases. Per germline, CDR1 MNHNS and CDR2 SASEGT. Deletions cut 4 bases from V and 1 base from J, with 5 bases between. The CDR3 sequence is 14 residues long. The DNA for the CDR3 is TGTGCCAGCAGTGGAGGGTCTGGGGCCAACGTCCTGACTTTC. It codes for CASSGGSGANVLTF.

V usage is TRBV11-2 and J usage is TRBJ1-4; maybe TRBD1 (5 bases). Germline lookup yields CDR1 SGHAT and CDR2 FQNNGV. The CDR3 has 16 amino acids. V lost 5 bases and J lost 4, with 17 bases in between. CDR3 protein: CASSGGLTAINEKLFF. CDR3 nucleotide sequence: TGTGCCAGCAGCGGAGGGTTGACAGCTATTAATGAAAAACTGTTTTTT.